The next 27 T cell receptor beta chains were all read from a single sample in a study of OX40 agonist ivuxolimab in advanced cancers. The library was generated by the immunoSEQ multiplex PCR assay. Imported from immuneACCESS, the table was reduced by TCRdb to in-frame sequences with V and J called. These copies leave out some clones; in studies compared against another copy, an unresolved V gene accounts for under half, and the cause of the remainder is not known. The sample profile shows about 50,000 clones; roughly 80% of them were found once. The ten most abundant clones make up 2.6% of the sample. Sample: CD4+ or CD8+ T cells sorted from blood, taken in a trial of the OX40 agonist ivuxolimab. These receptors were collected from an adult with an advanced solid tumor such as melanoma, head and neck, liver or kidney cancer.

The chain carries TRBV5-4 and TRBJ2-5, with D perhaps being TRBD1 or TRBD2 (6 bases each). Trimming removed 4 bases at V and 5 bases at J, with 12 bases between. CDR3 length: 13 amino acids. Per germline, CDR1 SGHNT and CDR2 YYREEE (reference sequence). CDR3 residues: CASSGGPGETQYF. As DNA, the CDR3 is TGTGCCAGCAGCGGGGGGCCGGGGGAGACCCAGTACTTC. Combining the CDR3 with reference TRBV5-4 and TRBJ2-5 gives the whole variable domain ETGVTQSPTHLIKTRGQQVTLRCSSQSGHNTVSWYQQALGQGPQFIFQYYREEENGRGNFPPRFSGLQFPNYSSELNVNALELDDSALYLCASSGGPGETQYFGPGTRLLVL.

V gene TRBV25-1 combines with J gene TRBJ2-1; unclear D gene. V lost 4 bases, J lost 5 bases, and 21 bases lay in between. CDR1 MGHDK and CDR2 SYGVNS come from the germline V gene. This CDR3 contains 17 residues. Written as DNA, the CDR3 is TGTGCCAGCAGTGGAAACACGATCTTTAGCCCTAACAATGAGCAGTTCTTC. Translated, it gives CASSGNTIFSPNNEQFF.

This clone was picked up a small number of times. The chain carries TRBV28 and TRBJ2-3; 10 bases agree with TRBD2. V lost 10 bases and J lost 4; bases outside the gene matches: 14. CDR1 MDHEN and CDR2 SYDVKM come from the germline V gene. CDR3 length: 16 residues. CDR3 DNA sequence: TGTGCCAACTCAAGCGGGAGGGCAGCTCGGGCAGATACGCAGTATTTT. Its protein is CANSSGRAARADTQYF.

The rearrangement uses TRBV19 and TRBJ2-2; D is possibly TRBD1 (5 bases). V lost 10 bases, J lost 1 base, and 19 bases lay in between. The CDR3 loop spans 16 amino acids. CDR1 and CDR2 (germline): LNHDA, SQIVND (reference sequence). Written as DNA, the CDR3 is TGTGCCACGACAGTTGGGGTTTTCGGGAACACCGGGGAGCTGTTTTTT. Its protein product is CATTVGVFGNTGELFF.

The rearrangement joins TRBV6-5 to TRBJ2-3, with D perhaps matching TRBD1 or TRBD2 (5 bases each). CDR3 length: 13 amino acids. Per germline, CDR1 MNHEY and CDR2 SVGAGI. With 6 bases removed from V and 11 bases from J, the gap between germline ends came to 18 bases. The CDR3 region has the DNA TGTGCCAGCAGCCGGGACCAGGTATCGGTGCAGTATTTT. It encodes CASSRDQVSVQYF.

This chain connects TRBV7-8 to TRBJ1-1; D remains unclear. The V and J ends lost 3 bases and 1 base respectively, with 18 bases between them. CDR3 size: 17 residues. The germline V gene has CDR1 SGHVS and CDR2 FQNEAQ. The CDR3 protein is CASSFILGRDENTEAFF. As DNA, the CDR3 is TGTGCCAGCAGCTTTATCCTCGGGCGCGACGAGAACACTGAAGCTTTCTTT.

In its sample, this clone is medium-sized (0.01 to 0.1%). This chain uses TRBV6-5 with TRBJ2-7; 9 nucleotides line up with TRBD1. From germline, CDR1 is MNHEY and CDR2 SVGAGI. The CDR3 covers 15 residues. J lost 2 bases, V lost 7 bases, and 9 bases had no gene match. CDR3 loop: CASTLFTGGTYEQYF. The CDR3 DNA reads TGTGCCAGCACCCTATTTACAGGGGGCACCTACGAGCAGTACTTC.

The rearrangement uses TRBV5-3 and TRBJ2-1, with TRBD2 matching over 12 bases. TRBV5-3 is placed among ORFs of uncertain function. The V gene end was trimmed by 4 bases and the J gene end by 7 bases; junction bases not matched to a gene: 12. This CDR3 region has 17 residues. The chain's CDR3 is CARSVLMRTSGMNEQFF. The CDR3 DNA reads TGTGCCAGAAGCGTCTTGATGCGGACTAGCGGGATGAATGAGCAGTTCTTC.

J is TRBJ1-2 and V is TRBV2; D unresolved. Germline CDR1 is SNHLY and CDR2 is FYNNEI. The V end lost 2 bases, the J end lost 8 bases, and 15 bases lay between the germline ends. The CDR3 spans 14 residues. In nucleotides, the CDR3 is TGTGCCAGCAGTGAACATTTCCAACCTCTGGGCTACACCTTC. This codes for CASSEHFQPLGYTF.

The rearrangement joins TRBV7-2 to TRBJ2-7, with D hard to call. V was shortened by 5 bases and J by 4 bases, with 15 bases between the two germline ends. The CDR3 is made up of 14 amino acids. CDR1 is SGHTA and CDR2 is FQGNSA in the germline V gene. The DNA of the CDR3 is TGTGCCAGCAGCCCGGCAGGCAGGCAATACGAGCAGTACTTC. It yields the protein CASSPAGRQYEQYF.

In DNA, the CDR3 is TGTGCCAGTAGCTCGCCTAGCGGGAGGGCCCGTGATGAGCAGTTCTTC. Translating it yields CASSSPSGRARDEQFF. This chain joins TRBV19 and TRBJ2-1; TRBD2 agrees at 12 bases. This CDR3 is 16 amino acids long. In germline, CDR1 is LNHDA, CDR2 SQIVND (reference sequence). V dropped 6 bases and J dropped 8; count of bases not matched to a gene: 11.

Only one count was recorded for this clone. The CDR3 sequence is CASSLDRFGEAFF. The CDR3 DNA sequence: TGCGCCAGCAGCTTGGATAGGTTCGGGGAAGCTTTCTTT. V usage is TRBV5-1 and J usage is TRBJ1-1; D is uncertain. Trimming pared 0 bases from V and 8 bases from J, leaving 11 bases between. Germline V gene lookup returns CDR1 SGHRS and CDR2 YFSETQ. The CDR3 contains 13 residues.

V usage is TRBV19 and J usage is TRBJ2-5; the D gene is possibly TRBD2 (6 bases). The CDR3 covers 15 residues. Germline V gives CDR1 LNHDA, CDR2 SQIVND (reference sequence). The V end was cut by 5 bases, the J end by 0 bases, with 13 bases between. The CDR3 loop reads CASSPLGGDQETQYF. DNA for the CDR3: TGTGCCAGTAGTCCGTTGGGCGGGGACCAAGAGACCCAGTACTTC.

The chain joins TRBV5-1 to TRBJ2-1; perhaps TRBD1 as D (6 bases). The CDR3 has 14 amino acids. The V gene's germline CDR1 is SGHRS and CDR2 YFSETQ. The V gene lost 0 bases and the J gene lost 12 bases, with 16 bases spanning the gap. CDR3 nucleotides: TGCGCCAGCAGCTTGGCGCCAGGGGAGTCGAGGCAGTTCTTC. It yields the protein CASSLAPGESRQFF. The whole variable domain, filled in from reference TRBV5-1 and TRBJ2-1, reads KAGVTQTPRYLIKTRGQQVTLSCSPISGHRSVSWYQQTPGQGLQFLFEYFSETQRNKGNFPGRFSGRQFSNSRSEMNVSTLELGDSALYLCASSLAPGESRQFFGPGTRLTVL.

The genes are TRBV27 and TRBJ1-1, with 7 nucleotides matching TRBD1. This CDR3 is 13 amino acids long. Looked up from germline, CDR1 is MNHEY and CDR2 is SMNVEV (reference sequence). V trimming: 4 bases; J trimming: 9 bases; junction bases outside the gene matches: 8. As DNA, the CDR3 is TGTGCCAGCAGTTCCGCCGGGACAGCCAAAGCTTTCTTT. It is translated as CASSSAGTAKAFF.

The CDR3 spells CASSPGDGATNEKLFF. The CDR3 nucleotides are TGCGCCAGCAGCCCGGGGGACGGAGCAACTAATGAAAAACTGTTTTTT. This sequence joins TRBV5-1 and TRBJ1-4; maybe TRBD1 (5 bases). The CDR3 has 16 residues. Germline CDR1 reads SGHRS; CDR2 reads YFSETQ. The V end was cut by 4 bases, the J end by 0 bases, with 13 bases between.

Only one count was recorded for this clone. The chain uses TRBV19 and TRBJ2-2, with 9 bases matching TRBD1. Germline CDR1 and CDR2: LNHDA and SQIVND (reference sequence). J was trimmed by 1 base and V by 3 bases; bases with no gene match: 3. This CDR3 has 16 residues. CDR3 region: CASSIRTGVNTGELFF. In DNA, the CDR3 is TGTGCCAGTAGTATCCGGACAGGGGTGAACACCGGGGAGCTGTTTTTT.

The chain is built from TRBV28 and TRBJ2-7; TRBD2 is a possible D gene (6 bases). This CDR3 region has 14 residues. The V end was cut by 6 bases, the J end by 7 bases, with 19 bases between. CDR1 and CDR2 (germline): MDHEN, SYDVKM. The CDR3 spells CASSTGLGGWEQYF. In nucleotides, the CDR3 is TGTGCCAGCAGCACGGGACTCGGGGGTTGGGAGCAGTACTTC.

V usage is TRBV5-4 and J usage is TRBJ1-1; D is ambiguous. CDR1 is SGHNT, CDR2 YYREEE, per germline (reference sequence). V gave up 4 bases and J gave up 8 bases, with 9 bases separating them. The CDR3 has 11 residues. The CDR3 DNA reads TGTGCCAGCAGCCTCGGATCCGAAGCTTTCTTT. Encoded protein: CASSLGSEAFF.

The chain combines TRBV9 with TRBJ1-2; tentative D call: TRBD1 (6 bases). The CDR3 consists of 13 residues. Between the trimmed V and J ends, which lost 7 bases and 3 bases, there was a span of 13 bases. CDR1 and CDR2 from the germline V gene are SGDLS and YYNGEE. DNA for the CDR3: TGTGCCAGCTCCGAGGGGGGGGACTATGGCTACACCTTC. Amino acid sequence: CASSEGGDYGYTF.

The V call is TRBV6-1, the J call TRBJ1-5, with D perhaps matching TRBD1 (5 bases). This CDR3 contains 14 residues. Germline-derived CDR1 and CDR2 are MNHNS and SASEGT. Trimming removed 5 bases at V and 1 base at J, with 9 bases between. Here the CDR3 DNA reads TGTGCCAGCAGTAGGGACGGAAGCAATCAGCCCCAGCATTTT. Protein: CASSRDGSNQPQHF.

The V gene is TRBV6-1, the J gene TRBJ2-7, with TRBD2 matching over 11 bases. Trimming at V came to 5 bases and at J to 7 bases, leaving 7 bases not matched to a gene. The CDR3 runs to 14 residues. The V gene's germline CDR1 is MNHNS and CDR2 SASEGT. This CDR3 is CASSYSGRAGEQYF. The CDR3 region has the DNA TGTGCCAGCAGTTATAGCGGGAGGGCGGGGGAGCAGTACTTC.

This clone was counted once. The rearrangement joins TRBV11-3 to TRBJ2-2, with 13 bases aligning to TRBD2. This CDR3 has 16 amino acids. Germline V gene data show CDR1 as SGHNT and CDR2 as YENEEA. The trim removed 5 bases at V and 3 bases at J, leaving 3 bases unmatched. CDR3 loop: CASSPGLAGDTGELFF. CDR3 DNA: TGTGCCAGCAGCCCTGGACTAGCGGGGGACACCGGGGAGCTGTTTTTT.

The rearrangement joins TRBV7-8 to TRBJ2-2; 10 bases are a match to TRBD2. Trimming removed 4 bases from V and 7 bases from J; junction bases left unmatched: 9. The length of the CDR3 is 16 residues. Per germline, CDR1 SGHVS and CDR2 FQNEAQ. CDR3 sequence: CASSSRRLAGGGELFF. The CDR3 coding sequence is TGTGCCAGCAGCTCCCGTCGGTTAGCGGGGGGCGGGGAGCTGTTTTTT.

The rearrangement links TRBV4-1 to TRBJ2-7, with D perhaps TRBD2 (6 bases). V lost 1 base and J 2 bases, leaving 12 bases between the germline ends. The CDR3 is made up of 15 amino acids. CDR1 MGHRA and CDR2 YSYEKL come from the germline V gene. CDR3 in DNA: TGCGCCAGCAGCCAAGGGGAGGACTATCCCTACGAGCAGTACTTC. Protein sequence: CASSQGEDYPYEQYF.

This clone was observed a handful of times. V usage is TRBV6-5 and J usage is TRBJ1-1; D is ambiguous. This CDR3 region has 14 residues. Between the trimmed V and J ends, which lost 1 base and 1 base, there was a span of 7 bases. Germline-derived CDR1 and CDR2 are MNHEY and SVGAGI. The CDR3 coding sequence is TGTGCCAGCAGTTACTACGAGGGGAACACTGAAGCTTTCTTT. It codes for CASSYYEGNTEAFF.

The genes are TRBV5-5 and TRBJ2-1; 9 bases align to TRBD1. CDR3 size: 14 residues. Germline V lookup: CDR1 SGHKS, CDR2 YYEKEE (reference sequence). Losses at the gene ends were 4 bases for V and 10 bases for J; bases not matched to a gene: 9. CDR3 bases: TGTGCCAGCAGCCGAGGGACAGGGCCCAGGGAGCAGTTCTTC. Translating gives CASSRGTGPREQFF.